Each of the 13 T cell receptor beta chains below was sequenced from the same sample in a study of metastatic and nonmetastatic thyroid tumors. Ahead of thyroid surgery, no patient had received treatment of any kind. TCRdb re-called clones via MiXCR from the PCR reads. The top ten clones hold roughly 12% of a sample with tens of thousands of clones, around 18% of them seen once. Sequencing was done on a sample of blood. Every receptor here comes from a female donor with papillary thyroid cancer or a benign thyroid nodule (not recorded which). Some clones in this sample may be carry-over from other donors' samples.

This clone has at least ten counts. The gene calls are TRBV11-2 and TRBJ2-3, with 11 bases that match TRBD1. V was pared by 5 bases and J by 3 bases, with 7 bases of the junction left unmatched. The CDR3 is 16 amino acids. CDR1 and CDR2 from the germline V gene are SGHAT and FQNNGV. CDR3 bases: TGTGCCAGCAGCGTCACCGGGACAGGGGGGACAGATACGCAGTATTTT. Translating gives CASSVTGTGGTDTQYF.

As DNA, the CDR3 is TGTGCCAGCAGTTATTCCGAAACAGAGACCCAGTACTTC. As protein: CASSYSETETQYF. The chain carries TRBV6-2 or TRBV6-3 and TRBJ2-5; D is unclear. This CDR3 spans 13 amino acids. Germline CDR1 and CDR2: MNHEY and SVGEGT. Trimming stripped 3 bases from V and 4 bases from J, with 9 bases between.

There are many counts of this clone. This rearrangement joins TRBV20-1 to TRBJ1-1, with 8 positions matching TRBD1. Germline trimming cut 3 bases from V and 3 bases from J; bases unmatched to any gene: 0. This CDR3 is built from 12 residues. Germline V gives CDR1 DFQATT, CDR2 SNEGSKA (reference sequence). The CDR3 here is CSARTGDTEAFF. Written as DNA, the CDR3 is TGCAGTGCTAGGACAGGGGACACTGAAGCTTTCTTT.

This clone was detected many times. The chain has TRBV6-6 and TRBJ2-7; 8 bases fit TRBD2. Germline lookup yields CDR1 MNHNY and CDR2 SVGAGI (reference sequence). Germline trimming cut 2 bases from V and 4 bases from J; bases unmatched to any gene: 13. The length of the CDR3 is 17 residues. This CDR3 is CASSYITPHSGSYEQYF. The CDR3 DNA is TGTGCCAGCAGTTACATCACCCCCCACAGCGGGAGTTACGAGCAGTACTTC.

This chain joins TRBV12-5 and TRBJ1-5; no firm D call. The CDR3 is 14 residues long. CDR1 and CDR2 from the germline V gene are LGHNT and FRNRAP. Trimming took 5 bases from V and 10 from J, leaving 18 bases between them. The CDR3 sequence is CASGPEGGLHPQHF. Here the CDR3 DNA reads TGTGCTAGTGGTCCTGAAGGAGGGCTCCATCCCCAGCATTTT.

This clone appeared many times. The chain joins TRBV7-8 to TRBJ2-5; 8 bases agree with TRBD1. The V gene's germline CDR1 is SGHVS and CDR2 FQNEAQ. V trimming: 4 bases; J trimming: 5 bases; junction bases outside the gene matches: 6. The CDR3 is made up of 14 amino acids. CDR3 protein: CASSSRTGRETQYF. CDR3 nucleotide sequence: TGTGCCAGCAGCTCCAGGACAGGGCGGGAGACCCAGTACTTC.

This clone showed up just a few times. The rearrangement links TRBV20-1 to TRBJ2-7; 9 nucleotides match TRBD1. The CDR3 sequence is 16 residues long. Germline V gene lookup returns CDR1 DFQATT and CDR2 SNEGSKA (reference sequence). The J segment lost 0 bases and the V segment lost 1 base, leaving 7 bases of the junction unmatched. The CDR3 nucleotides read TGCAGTGCTAGAGGGGGGGACAGGGATAGCTCCTACGAGCAGTACTTC. Translation: CSARGGDRDSSYEQYF.

Concerning this clone itself: A much larger clone is a single base away; this may be a read error. J is TRBJ2-3 and V is TRBV6-1; the match to TRBD2 covers 10 bases. Germline values: CDR1 MNHNS, CDR2 SASEGT. The CDR3 length is 14 residues. The J segment lost 13 bases and the V segment lost 5 bases, leaving 12 bases of the junction unmatched. CDR3 region: CASSMEREGLKEYF. The DNA for the CDR3 is TGTGCCAGCAGTATGGAGCGGGAGGGCCTCAAGGAGTATTTT.

This clone was observed many times. The gene calls are TRBV4-1 and TRBJ2-5, with D hard to call. The germline V and J ends were trimmed by 0 bases and 2 bases, with 10 bases remaining between them. Germline V CDR1 and CDR2: MGHRA, YSYEKL. The CDR3 is 15 residues long. DNA of the CDR3: TGCGCCAGCAGCCAAGAACCGGGTAGGCAAGAGACCCAGTACTTC. Translated: CASSQEPGRQETQYF.

This clone has ten or more counts. Written as DNA, the CDR3 is TGTGCCAGCAGCTTAGAGCTGAACACTGAAGCTTTCTTT. Translation gives CASSLELNTEAFF. This chain links TRBV7-3 with TRBJ1-1; D call uncertain. CDR1 is SGHTA, CDR2 FQGTGA, per germline. This CDR3 spans 13 amino acids. The V gene lost 2 bases and the J gene lost 0 bases, with 4 bases spanning the gap.

This clone was counted many times. CDR3 DNA sequence: TGCAGTGCTAGACCAGACAGGGATCAGCCCCAGCATTTT. Its protein product is CSARPDRDQPQHF. This chain connects TRBV20-1 to TRBJ1-5, with 7 bases matching TRBD1. The length of the CDR3 is 13 residues. Germline CDR1 is DFQATT and CDR2 is SNEGSKA (reference sequence). J was trimmed by 5 bases and V by 2 bases; bases with no gene match: 3.

There are many counts of this clone. The J gene is TRBJ1-3, the V gene TRBV9; no definite D call. V shed 3 bases and J shed 2 bases, with 9 bases lying between them. The CDR3 spans 14 residues. Germline lookup yields CDR1 SGDLS and CDR2 YYNGEE. The CDR3 nucleotides are TGTGCCAGCAGCGCACCGTCTGCTGGAAACACCATATATTTT. It encodes CASSAPSAGNTIYF.

The gene calls are TRBV6-1 and TRBJ1-6, with a weak D call TRBD1 (5 bases). Germline V gene lookup returns CDR1 MNHNS and CDR2 SASEGT. V was trimmed by 3 bases and J by 8 bases, leaving 23 bases between them. There are 18 residues in the CDR3. The CDR3 here is CASSEAGGPGPSYSPLHF. For the CDR3, the DNA is TGTGCCAGCAGTGAGGCGGGAGGGCCAGGGCCTTCCTATTCACCCCTCCACTTT.